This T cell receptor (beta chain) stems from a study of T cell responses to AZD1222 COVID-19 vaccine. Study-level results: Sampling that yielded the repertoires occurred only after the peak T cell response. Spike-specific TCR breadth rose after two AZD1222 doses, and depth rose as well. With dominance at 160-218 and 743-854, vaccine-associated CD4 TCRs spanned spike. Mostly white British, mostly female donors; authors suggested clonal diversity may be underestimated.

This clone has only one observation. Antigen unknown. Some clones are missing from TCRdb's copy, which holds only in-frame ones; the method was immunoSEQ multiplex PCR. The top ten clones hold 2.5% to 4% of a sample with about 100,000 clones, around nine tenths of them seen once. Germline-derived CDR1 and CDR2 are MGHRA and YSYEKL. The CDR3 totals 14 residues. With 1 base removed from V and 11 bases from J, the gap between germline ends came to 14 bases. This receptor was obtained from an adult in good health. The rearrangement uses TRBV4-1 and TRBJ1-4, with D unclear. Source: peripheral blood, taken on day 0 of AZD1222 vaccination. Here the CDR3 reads CASSQVQALGKLFF. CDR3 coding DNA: TGCGCCAGCAGCCAAGTCCAGGCGTTGGGGAAACTGTTTTTT.